This is a list of T cell receptor beta chains from one sample in a study of T cell changes during pregnancy in multiple sclerosis. Here immunoSEQ multiplex PCR was the method, and the copy in TCRdb shows in-frame clones only, minus some. Of 50,000 to 65,000 clones listed, about 91% are singletons. The sample consisted of CD4+ T cells from peripheral blood mononuclear cells, taken in the first trimester of pregnancy. These TCRs come from a female donor with multiple sclerosis, enrolled in a pregnancy study. Each CDR3 is given with its conserved first and last residue. Each record gives: V gene, J gene, CDR3 protein.

v_gene: TRBV7-9; j_gene: TRBJ2-7; CDR3aa: CASSLGGTSFYEQYF
v_gene: TRBV12-5; j_gene: TRBJ2-3; CDR3aa: CASGSPGLEGMQYF
v_gene: TRBV2; j_gene: TRBJ2-3; CDR3aa: CASSESGVSTDTQYF
v_gene: TRBV4-1; j_gene: TRBJ1-5; CDR3aa: CASSQGQGNQPQHF
v_gene: TRBV6-5; j_gene: TRBJ2-1; CDR3aa: CASSPTGGAEQFF
v_gene: TRBV7-2; j_gene: TRBJ2-1; CDR3aa: CASSLAERGGLDEQFF
v_gene: TRBV5-6; j_gene: TRBJ2-7; CDR3aa: CASSSTGTFNEQYF
v_gene: TRBV4-3; j_gene: TRBJ1-2; CDR3aa: CASSLVGVRSGYTF
v_gene: TRBV11-2; j_gene: TRBJ1-6; CDR3aa: CASSLKTGGYNSPLHF
v_gene: TRBV2; j_gene: TRBJ2-1; CDR3aa: CASRETSGGAWLF
v_gene: TRBV7-2; j_gene: TRBJ1-1; CDR3aa: CASSLEELNTEAFF
v_gene: TRBV9; j_gene: TRBJ1-1; CDR3aa: CASSGTGTGETEAFF
v_gene: TRBV23-1; j_gene: TRBJ2-7; CDR3aa: CASNLAGSSYEQYF
v_gene: TRBV14; j_gene: TRBJ1-1; CDR3aa: CASSQGRGGNTEAFF
v_gene: TRBV2; j_gene: TRBJ1-6; CDR3aa: CASRTTGGSGPLHF
v_gene: TRBV7-2; j_gene: TRBJ2-4; CDR3aa: CASSLGGGGTVGGKNIQYF
v_gene: TRBV7-2; j_gene: TRBJ2-3; CDR3aa: CASSLVQASYGDTQYF
v_gene: TRBV7-2; j_gene: TRBJ2-7; CDR3aa: CASSLATDRGFEQYF
v_gene: TRBV10-3; j_gene: TRBJ1-1; CDR3aa: CAIARVAGQANTEAFF
v_gene: TRBV7-9; j_gene: TRBJ1-2; CDR3aa: CASSSLPDRNYGYTF
v_gene: TRBV7-3; j_gene: TRBJ1-2; CDR3aa: CASSRGQIYGYTF
v_gene: TRBV10-2; j_gene: TRBJ2-1; CDR3aa: CASSRVSRSYNEQFF
v_gene: TRBV6-5; j_gene: TRBJ1-4; CDR3aa: CASSPGGVHLEKLFF
v_gene: TRBV6-5; j_gene: TRBJ1-2; CDR3aa: CASSYSTRVDYTF
v_gene: TRBV5-1; j_gene: TRBJ2-2; CDR3aa: CASRSTGGREAGELFF
v_gene: TRBV15; j_gene: TRBJ2-2; CDR3aa: CATSGIRGTGELFF
v_gene: TRBV19; j_gene: TRBJ2-5; CDR3aa: CASSPATRPRETQYF